This entry lists 21 T cell receptor beta chains sequenced from one sample in a study of CD8 T cells in ankylosing spondylitis. Overall study results and limits: A TCR beta motif of about eight highly homologous variants appeared characteristic of ankylosing spondylitis blood.

TCRdb passed the 5' RACE reads through MiXCR, listing each CDR3 protein once. This sample has a few hundred thousand distinct CDR3 sequences, with about an eighth found just once. These receptors' targets are unknown. The specimen sequenced was blood, either unsorted or a sorted T cell fraction (not recorded which). These receptor sequences come from a male donor with ankylosing spondylitis.

V usage is TRBV12-3 or TRBV12-4 and J usage is TRBJ2-6; 12 nucleotides match TRBD2. The CDR3 runs 17 residues. J gave up 4 bases and V 7 bases, and 8 bases lay outside the gene matches. The CDR3 nucleotides are TGTGCCAGCATCCCACGACTAGCGGGAGCCGGGGCCAACGTCCTGACTTTC. This encodes CASIPRLAGAGANVLTF.

V is TRBV5-4 and J is TRBJ2-1; D is perhaps TRBD1 (5 bases). V dropped 4 bases and J dropped 12 bases, with 17 bases sitting between them. Germline V CDR1 and CDR2: SGHNT, YYREEE (reference sequence). There are 13 residues in the CDR3. The CDR3 is CASSPGSNQRQFF. As DNA, the CDR3 is TGTGCCAGCAGCCCAGGGTCCAACCAACGGCAGTTCTTC.

The CDR3: CATQGQGYGYTF. In DNA form, the CDR3 reads TGTGCCACCCAGGGACAGGGATATGGCTACACCTTC. The V and J genes are TRBV15 and TRBJ1-2, with 9 bases that match TRBD1. CDR1 is LNHNV, CDR2 YYDKDF, per germline (reference sequence). The CDR3 extends over 12 amino acids. J lost 5 bases, V lost 8 bases, and 3 bases had no gene match.

The rearrangement joins TRBV7-2 to TRBJ1-3, with D uncertain. CDR3 length equals 15 residues. Germline lookup yields CDR1 SGHTA and CDR2 FQGNSA. Trimming removed 1 base at V and 3 bases at J, with 10 bases between. The CDR3 is CASSLDRGLGNTIYF. CDR3 nucleotide sequence: TGTGCCAGCAGCTTAGATCGCGGCCTTGGAAACACCATATATTTT.

The chain recombines TRBV12-3 or TRBV12-4 with TRBJ1-6; 9 nucleotides line up with TRBD1. The length of the CDR3 is 15 residues. Trimming cost V 4 bases and J 8 bases; bases outside gene matches: 6. The CDR3 DNA is TGTGCCAGCAGTTCCCGGACAGGGGCTGATTCACCCCTCCACTTT. Its protein product is CASSSRTGADSPLHF.

The CDR3 reads CASSDPPAQQYF. DNA of the CDR3: TGTGCCAGCAGTGATCCTCCCGCCCAGCAGTACTTC. The chain recombines TRBV2 with TRBJ2-7; D is uncertain. The CDR3 consists of 12 residues. The V gene lost 3 bases and the J gene lost 8 bases, with 11 bases spanning the gap. Germline V gene data show CDR1 as SNHLY and CDR2 as FYNNEI.

V gene TRBV7-2 combines with J gene TRBJ2-7; TRBD2 aligns across 9 bases. CDR1 is SGHTA and CDR2 is FQGNSA in the germline V gene. V lost 5 bases, J lost 3 bases, and 11 bases stayed unmatched. This CDR3 comprises 16 residues. CDR3 bases: TGTGCCAGCAGCAAAGAGGCGGCTAGCGGGATCTACGAGCAGTACTTC. Its translation: CASSKEAASGIYEQYF.

This clonotype was recorded a few times. The chain carries TRBV11-2 and TRBJ1-1; D possibly corresponds to TRBD1 (6 bases). The CDR3 covers 14 residues. V gave up 5 bases and J gave up 4 bases, with 14 bases separating them. The germline V gene encodes CDR1 SGHAT and CDR2 FQNNGV. CDR3 residues: CASSKGQGSTEAFF. The CDR3 DNA follows: TGTGCCAGCAGCAAAGGCCAGGGGAGCACTGAAGCTTTCTTT. The full variable domain, completed using reference TRBV11-2 and TRBJ1-1, is EAGVAQSPRYKIIEKRQSVAFWCNPISGHATLYWYQQILGQGPKLLIQFQNNGVVDDSQLPKDRFSAERLKGVDSTLKIQPAKLEDSAVYLCASSKGQGSTEAFFGQGTRLTVV.

The table lists this clonotype with a few counts. V gene TRBV5-1 combines with J gene TRBJ1-1; a weak D match, TRBD1 (6 bases). V was trimmed by 1 base and J by 0 bases, leaving 10 bases between them. Germline CDR1 is SGHRS and CDR2 is YFSETQ. The CDR3 is 15 residues long. The DNA for the CDR3 is TGCGCCAGCAGCTTGTACAGGGACTTGAACACTGAAGCTTTCTTT. The encoded protein is CASSLYRDLNTEAFF.

The chain links TRBV18 to TRBJ2-1, with D tentatively TRBD1 (6 bases). From germline, CDR1 is KGHSH and CDR2 LQKENI. The CDR3 contains 15 residues. Trimming cost V 3 bases and J 7 bases, with 16 bases left between them. The CDR3 sequence is CASSPDSYPGNEQFF. CDR3 DNA: TGTGCCAGCTCACCGGACAGCTACCCAGGTAATGAGCAGTTCTTC.

This clonotype came up a few times. V is TRBV20-1 and J is TRBJ1-5, with TRBD1 identical over 7 bases. J gave up 2 bases and V 6 bases, and 7 bases lay outside the gene matches. The CDR3 is made up of 14 amino acids. Germline CDR1 and CDR2: DFQATT and SNEGSKA (reference sequence). The CDR3 nucleotides read TGCAGTGCCTCGGACAGGATTGGCAATCAGCCCCAGCATTTT. Protein sequence: CSASDRIGNQPQHF.

This clonotype was seen only a few times. The chain employs TRBV10-3 and TRBJ2-1, with 10 bases that match TRBD2. CDR1 and CDR2 from the germline V gene are ENHRY and SYGVKD. The CDR3 runs to 14 residues. V was clipped by 7 bases and J by 3 bases; unmatched bases: 3. CDR3 nucleotides: TGTGCCATCACCGGGACTAGCGACTACAATGAGCAGTTCTTC. Protein sequence: CAITGTSDYNEQFF.

The V gene is TRBV10-3, the J gene TRBJ2-5, with 9 bases identical to TRBD2. This CDR3 has 14 residues. Germline CDR1 and CDR2: ENHRY and SYGVKD. Trimming at V came to 8 bases and at J to 1 base, leaving 5 bases not matched to a gene. The CDR3 nucleotides read TGTGCCATCGCCACAGCGGGAGGCCAAGAGACCCAGTACTTC. Amino acid sequence: CAIATAGGQETQYF.

This clonotype came up a few times. The chain joins TRBV29-1 to TRBJ2-2; 8 bases are a match to TRBD1. Trimming took 7 bases from V and 1 from J; bases not matched to a gene: 2. The CDR3 consists of 13 residues. Germline V gives CDR1 SQVTM, CDR2 ANQGSEA. The CDR3 nucleotides read TGCAGCGGGGGGACAGGGAACACCGGGGAGCTGTTTTTT. Translating it yields CSGGTGNTGELFF.

This clonotype was seen a handful of times. CDR3 DNA: TGTGCCAGCAGCGGGCCCGGGACAGACAACAATGAGCAGTTCTTC. Its translation: CASSGPGTDNNEQFF. The chain uses TRBV7-9 and TRBJ2-1, with TRBD1 matching over 7 bases. The CDR3 extends over 15 amino acids. The germline CDR1 and CDR2 sequences are SEHNR and FQNEAQ (reference sequence). Trimming took 5 bases from V and 5 from J; bases not matched to a gene: 9. Full variable domain (outside the CDR3, taken from reference TRBV7-9 and TRBJ2-1): DTGVSQNPRHKITKRGQNVTFRCDPISEHNRLYWYRQTLGQGPEFLTYFQNEAQLEKSRLLSDRFSAERPKGSFSTLEIQRTEQGDSAMYLCASSGPGTDNNEQFFGPGTRLTVL.

This clonotype has just a few counts. This rearrangement joins TRBV20-1 to TRBJ2-1; D may be TRBD2 (5 bases). The CDR3 runs to 13 residues. Per germline, CDR1 DFQATT and CDR2 SNEGSKA (reference sequence). With 4 bases removed from V and 0 bases from J, the gap between germline ends came to 7 bases. As DNA, the CDR3 is TGCAGTGCTACGGCGGGCTCCTACAATGAGCAGTTCTTC. It yields the protein CSATAGSYNEQFF.

The V call is TRBV9, the J call TRBJ2-1, with 8 bases fitting TRBD2. The germline gives CDR1 SGDLS, CDR2 YYNGEE. The CDR3 consists of 18 residues. V was pared by 2 bases and J by 8 bases, with 18 bases of the junction left unmatched. CDR3 sequence reads: CASSVLPGGAGAPDEQFF. CDR3 nucleotides: TGTGCCAGCAGCGTCCTACCCGGGGGAGCGGGAGCCCCTGATGAGCAGTTCTTC.

This clonotype has a single count. This chain joins TRBV7-9 and TRBJ2-3, with D hard to call. Trimming removed 1 base at V and 4 bases at J, with 15 bases between. CDR1 and CDR2 from the germline V gene are SEHNR and FQNEAQ (reference sequence). CDR3 size: 16 residues. For the CDR3, the DNA is TGTGCCAGCAGCTTAGGGATCGGGCGTACGTCAGATACGCAGTATTTT. Encoded protein: CASSLGIGRTSDTQYF.

A note on this clonotype: A much larger clonotype is one base distant, so this may be a read error. The chain's CDR3 is CSARERRETQNF. The CDR3, as DNA: TGCAGTGCTAGAGAAAGAAGGGAGACCCAGAACTTC. This chain links TRBV20-1 with TRBJ2-5; a possible D gene is TRBD2 (5 bases). This CDR3 contains 12 residues. Germline V lookup: CDR1 DFQATT, CDR2 SNEGSKA (reference sequence).

This clonotype was seen a handful of times. This sequence joins TRBV30 and TRBJ2-3, with D possibly matching TRBD2 (5 bases). This CDR3 has 14 amino acids. V was trimmed by 4 bases and J by 1 base, leaving 12 bases between them. Germline V gives CDR1 GTSNPN, CDR2 SVGIG (reference sequence). The CDR3 sequence: CAWTLHGGTDTQYF. CDR3 DNA: TGTGCCTGGACCCTACACGGGGGCACAGATACGCAGTATTTT. Based on the CDR3 plus reference TRBV30 and TRBJ2-3, the full variable domain is SQTIHQWPATLVQPVGSPLSLECTVEGTSNPNLYWYRQAAGRGLQLLFYSVGIGQISSEVPQNLSASRPQDRQFILSSKKLLLSDSGFYLCAWTLHGGTDTQYFGPGTRLTVL.

This clonotype was seen only a few times. The chain couples TRBV20-1 to TRBJ1-5; D remains unclear. CDR1 and CDR2 from the germline V gene are DFQATT and SNEGSKA (reference sequence). V lost 6 bases, J lost 5 bases, and 20 bases lay in between. The CDR3 runs to 15 residues. The CDR3 region is CSAHSAGSLDQPQHF. CDR3 DNA: TGCAGTGCCCATTCAGCGGGCAGCCTTGATCAGCCCCAGCATTTT.